Listed below are T cell receptor beta chains from one sample, sequenced in a study of cytomegalovirus exposure and HLA in healthy donors. Produced via immunoSEQ multiplex PCR; TCRdb's table is partial and in-frame only. The data contain roughly 140,000 clones, less than 90% of them seen just once; the ten biggest clones take up 3% to 3.5%. Sequenced material: PBMCs. These receptors all stem from a woman younger than 35 in good health and CMV-seropositive. Each CDR3 is given with its conserved first and last residue. A D gene is named only where the DNA matches it firmly. Rows give clone size only sometimes, using once, few, many, or a class for an expanded clone.

TRBV7-9	17	TRBJ2-1	few	TRBD2	TGTGCCAGCAGCTTTTCCCTTCTAGCGGGAGGAAACAATGAGCAGTTCTTC	CASSFSLLAGGNNEQFF
TRBV5-1	13	TRBJ2-7	once	.	TGCGCCAGCAGCCTAAACCGGGACTACGAGCAGTACTTC	CASSLNRDYEQYF
TRBV28	15	TRBJ1-4	.	TRBD1	TGTGCCAGCAGTTTCCAGGGGGGAGCTAATGAAAAACTGTTTTTT	CASSFQGGANEKLFF
TRBV7-8	16	TRBJ1-1	.	TRBD1	TGTGCCAGCAGTCAAACAGGGGGACTCTTAGGCACTGAAGCTTTCTTT	CASSQTGGLLGTEAFF
TRBV27	17	TRBJ2-7	.	TRBD2	TGTGCCAGCAGTTCCTTGACGGGAGGGGAACTAAACTACGAGCAGTACTTC	CASSSLTGGELNYEQYF
TRBV27	13	TRBJ1-1	.	.	TGTGCCAGCGCGGGGGGGGGCGCTATGATGGCTTTCTTT	CASAGGGAMMAFF
TRBV4-1	17	TRBJ2-2	.	TRBD1	TGCGCCAGCAGCCAAGATCTGGGAACAGGGGTGGCCGGGGAGCTGTTTTTT	CASSQDLGTGVAGELFF
TRBV7-6	16	TRBJ2-2	.	.	TGTGCCAGCAGCCCGACATACGGGGGGAACACCGGGGAGCTGTTTTTT	CASSPTYGGNTGELFF
TRBV19	13	TRBJ2-7	.	TRBD2	TGTGCCAGTAGTTTGGGACTAGCGGGAGAGCAGTACTTC	CASSLGLAGEQYF
TRBV29-1	15	TRBJ2-1	once	TRBD1	TGCAGCGTGAAAGGTTCGGGACAGGGGACCAATGAGCAGTTCTTC	CSVKGSGQGTNEQFF
TRBV7-2	16	TRBJ2-7	.	TRBD2	TGTGCCAGCAGCTTAATCGGTTCTAGCGGGAGTTACGAGCAGTACTTC	CASSLIGSSGSYEQYF
TRBV19	14	TRBJ1-5	.	.	TGTGCCAGTATGGGGGCCACGGCCGATCAGCCCCAGCATTTT	CASMGATADQPQHF
TRBV29-1	19	TRBJ2-1	.	TRBD1	TGCAGCGCCAGTCCCGGGACAGCCACCCTGAGCGGAGCAAGGGGCGAGCAGTTCTTC	CSASPGTATLSGARGEQFF
TRBV9	15	TRBJ1-2	.	.	TGTGCCAGCAGCGCCGATTCTAGGTTTAACTATGGCTACACCTTC	CASSADSRFNYGYTF
TRBV5-4	15	TRBJ2-5	.	TRBD2	TGTGCCAGCAGCCGGACGACTAGCGGTAAAGAGACCCAGTACTTC	CASSRTTSGKETQYF
TRBV27	14	TRBJ1-4	.	.	TGTGCCAGCAGTTTATCCCAGGGTGAGGAAAAACTGTTTTTT	CASSLSQGEEKLFF
TRBV4-2	16	TRBJ2-1	.	TRBD2	TGTGCCAGCAGCCACCACAGCGGGAGAAGGGACAATGAGCAGTTCTTC	CASSHHSGRRDNEQFF
TRBV11-2	13	TRBJ2-5	.	.	TGTGCCAGCAGCTCCCTGCGGGCGGAGACCCAGTACTTC	CASSSLRAETQYF
TRBV11-3	15	TRBJ2-1	.	.	TGTGCCAGCAGCCATCTCATGGGGGGGCGCAATGAGCAGTTCTTC	CASSHLMGGRNEQFF
TRBV30	15	TRBJ2-7	.	TRBD2	TGTGCCTGGAGTGCCAGACTAGCGGGAGAGGACGAGCAGTACTTC	CAWSARLAGEDEQYF
TRBV5-8	13	TRBJ2-7	.	.	TGTGCCAGCAGCTTGGGGCGGATCTACGAGCAGTACTTC	CASSLGRIYEQYF
TRBV4-1	19	TRBJ2-1	.	.	TGCGCCAGCAGCCCCGGCGGCCTTGCTTCCCAGACCCCCTACAATGAGCAGTTCTTC	CASSPGGLASQTPYNEQFF
TRBV5-8	16	TRBJ2-7	.	TRBD1	TGTGCCAGCAGCTTGGAGGTCGGGACAGGGGCATACGAGCAGTACTTC	CASSLEVGTGAYEQYF
TRBV4-2	18	TRBJ2-1	.	TRBD2	TGTGCCAGCAGCCAAGATACATATGAGGGAGGGCCCGGGGGTGAGCAGTTCTTC	CASSQDTYEGGPGGEQFF
TRBV6-6	14	TRBJ1-1	once	.	TGTGCCAGCACCGAGGTATCAGAAAACACTGAAGCTTTCTTT	CASTEVSENTEAFF
TRBV7-8	14	TRBJ2-2	.	TRBD2	TGTGCCAGCAACCGGGAGGGCCGGACCGGGGAGCTGTTTTTT	CASNREGRTGELFF
TRBV5-5	14	TRBJ2-7	.	.	TGTGCCAGCAGCTTGGCCGCAGTTAACTACGAGCAGTACTTC	CASSLAAVNYEQYF
TRBV19	15	TRBJ2-1	.	.	TGTGCCAGTAGTCAGGGGATGTTCTCCTACAATGAGCAGTTCTTC	CASSQGMFSYNEQFF
TRBV4-2	13	TRBJ2-7	.	TRBD2	TGTGCCAGCAGCCATGGACTAGCGACCGAGCAGTACTTC	CASSHGLATEQYF
TRBV6-6	11	TRBJ2-5	few	.	TGTGCCAGCAGTTACCGAGAGACCCAGTACTTC	CASSYRETQYF
TRBV10-3	14	TRBJ2-1	.	.	TGTGCCATCAGTGAGAGTCCTCCTGGGCATGAGCAGTTCTTC	CAISESPPGHEQFF
TRBV18	12	TRBJ2-7	.	.	TGTGCCAGCTCACCAGACAGGTTGGGGCAGTACTTC	CASSPDRLGQYF
TRBV5-1	14	TRBJ2-5	.	TRBD1	TGCGCCAGCAGCCATTTTGGACAGGAAGAGACCCAGTACTTC	CASSHFGQEETQYF
TRBV7-9	12	TRBJ1-1	.	.	TGTGCCAGCAGTCGGACTAACACTGAAGCTTTCTTT	CASSRTNTEAFF
TRBV27	14	TRBJ1-2	.	.	TGTGCCAGCAGTTTATATCGGGGGAACTACGGCTACACCTTC	CASSLYRGNYGYTF
TRBV14	15	TRBJ1-2	.	.	TGTGCCAGCAGCCAAGGTCTGGGGGCGAGGTATGGCTACACCTTC	CASSQGLGARYGYTF
TRBV28	15	TRBJ1-2	.	TRBD1	TGTGCCAGCAGTCCTTCATCGAGGACAGGCTATGGCTACACCTTC	CASSPSSRTGYGYTF
TRBV6-1	16	TRBJ1-5	once	.	TGTGCCAGCAGTGAATTCTCCGGGGTCAGGAATCAGCCCCAGCATTTT	CASSEFSGVRNQPQHF
TRBV7-2	14	TRBJ2-7	.	TRBD2	TGTGCCAGCACCCTCCCGGGACTAGCCTACGAGCAGTACTTC	CASTLPGLAYEQYF
TRBV6-5	15	TRBJ2-1	.	.	TGTGCCAGCAGCCAAACTAGTTTTGGAATCAATGAGCAGTTCTTC	CASSQTSFGINEQFF
TRBV27	14	TRBJ2-5	once	.	TGTGCCAGCAGCCCTCTCCTTAGTGGAGAGACCCAGTACTTC	CASSPLLSGETQYF
TRBV15	17	TRBJ2-1	once	TRBD1	TGTGCCACCAGAGATTTACCCGGGACAGAGAAGTACAATGAGCAGTTCTTC	CATRDLPGTEKYNEQFF
TRBV4-2	17	TRBJ1-4	.	TRBD1	TGTGCCAGCAGCCAACACGGACAGGGGGCCTTGGGTGAAAAACTGTTTTTT	CASSQHGQGALGEKLFF
TRBV9	13	TRBJ1-3	.	.	TGTGCCAGCAGCGTAGGCGGGGGAAACACCATATATTTT	CASSVGGGNTIYF
TRBV5-6	15	TRBJ2-7	.	TRBD1	TGTGCCAGCAGCTTCTGGACAGGGCCTATGGACGAGCAGTACTTC	CASSFWTGPMDEQYF
TRBV30	13	TRBJ2-3	.	.	TGTGCCTGCCCGGGGTCTGGCACAGATACGCAGTATTTT	CACPGSGTDTQYF
TRBV5-8	16	TRBJ2-7	.	TRBD1	TGTGCCAGCAGCTTGGGGGCACAGGGGCCCATCCACGAGCAGTACTTC	CASSLGAQGPIHEQYF
TRBV9	15	TRBJ2-7	.	.	TGTGCCAGCAGCCCGAGACAGTCACTCTCCTACGAGCAGTACTTC	CASSPRQSLSYEQYF